The sequence of this T cell receptor beta chain was determined in a study of cytomegalovirus exposure and HLA in healthy donors. As regards this clone: The antigen is undetermined.

Study findings and constraints: TCR beta V segments were, for the most part, productive about 87% or about 30% of the time in an earlier analysis.

PCR used 60 Vbeta primers and 13 Jbeta primers. Clones were read by immunoSEQ multiplex PCR, and TCRdb kept only the in-frame ones, dropping some. The sample includes approximately 280,000 clones, 70% to 90% of them seen just once. The germline V gene has CDR1 GTSNPN and CDR2 SVGIG (reference sequence). The V gene lost 4 bases and the J gene lost 7 bases, with 13 bases spanning the gap. CDR3 length: 12 residues. The receptor was isolated from a woman in her late teens or twenties in good health and CMV-seronegative. The chain joins TRBV30 to TRBJ1-1; D unclear. What was sequenced was PBMCs. The CDR3 spells CAWTGGPVEAFF. In DNA form, the CDR3 reads TGTGCCTGGACCGGTGGGCCTGTTGAAGCTTTCTTT.